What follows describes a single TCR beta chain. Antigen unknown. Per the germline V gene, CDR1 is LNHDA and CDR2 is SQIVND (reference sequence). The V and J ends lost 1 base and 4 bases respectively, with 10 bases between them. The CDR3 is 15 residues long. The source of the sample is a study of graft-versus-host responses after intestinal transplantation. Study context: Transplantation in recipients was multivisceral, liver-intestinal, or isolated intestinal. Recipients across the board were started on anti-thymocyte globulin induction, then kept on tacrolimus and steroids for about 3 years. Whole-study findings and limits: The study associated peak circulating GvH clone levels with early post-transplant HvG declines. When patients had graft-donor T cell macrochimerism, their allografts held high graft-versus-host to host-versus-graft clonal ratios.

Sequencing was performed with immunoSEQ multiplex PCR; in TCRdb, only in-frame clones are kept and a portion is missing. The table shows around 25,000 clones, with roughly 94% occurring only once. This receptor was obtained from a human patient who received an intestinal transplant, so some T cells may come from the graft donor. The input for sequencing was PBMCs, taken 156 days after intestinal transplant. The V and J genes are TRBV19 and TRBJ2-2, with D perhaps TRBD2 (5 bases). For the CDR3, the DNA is TGTGCCAGTAGTATAGTTGGAGGCGGCACCGGGGAGCTGTTTTTT. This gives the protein CASSIVGGGTGELFF.